This T cell receptor beta chain came from a study of T cells in Graves' hyperthyroidism and ophthalmopathy. RNA transcripts provided the source from which TCR beta CDR3 regions were amplified. TCR CDR3 underwent first-round RT-PCR with the HTBI primer set. One entry per CDR3 protein results from TCRdb running MiXCR on the multiplex PCR reads. The table shows approximately 330,000 distinct CDR3 sequences, with around a sixth occurring only once. This clonotype was observed once. A much bigger clone sits one base away, suggesting this may be a read error. Germline V gene data show CDR1 as DFQATT and CDR2 as SNEGSKA (reference sequence). The CDR3 is made up of 13 amino acids.

Sequenced input: blood. The chain has TRBV20-1 and TRBJ2-5; D may be TRBD1 (8 bases). The sequence was obtained from a woman aged 50 to 60 with Graves' hyperthyroidism. The CDR3 region has the DNA TGCAGCCTAACAGGGGGGGGGGAAGAGACCCAGTACTTC. This translates into CSLTGGGEETQYF.